The entry that follows covers one T cell receptor beta chain sequence. The junction had 8 bases not matched to a gene; V was cut back by 0 bases and J by 8 bases. The CDR3 totals 15 residues. Looked up from germline, CDR1 is MNHEY and CDR2 is SVGAGI. This entry belongs to a study of blood T cell repertoires in COVID-19. Recovered Cohort 3 donors showed two negative PCRs, clearance, or symptom resolution. Sequencing used immunoSEQ multiplex PCR; TCRdb keeps in-frame clones, though not all of them. This table has hundreds of thousands of clones, over 75% appearing once. The V and J genes are TRBV6-5 and TRBJ1-1; TRBD1 matches 8 bases. Sequencing was carried out using PBMCs or T cells enriched from blood (not recorded which). This receptor was obtained from a man between 18 and 29 years old who had recovered from COVID-19. CDR3 sequence (DNA): TGTGCCAGCAGTTACTCCACTATTGCAGGGGGCGAAGCTTTCTTT. It yields the protein CASSYSTIAGGEAFF.